This is a list of T cell receptor beta chains from one sample in a study of blood T cell repertoires in COVID-19. Method: immunoSEQ multiplex PCR; TCRdb's copy keeps in-frame clones and lacks some. Found here are just over 80,000 clones, approximately 80% of them singletons; the top ten hold approximately 40%. Source material: peripheral blood. These receptors came from a man older than 75 with acute or convalescent COVID-19. The CDR3 runs from the conserved cysteine through the conserved F or W. The D gene is left open where the match is weak. The size of a clone is reported for some rows only, either as once, few or many, or as a class for expanded clones.

>TRBJ1-5|few|-|TRBV2
CASNRVGGSNQPQHF
TGTGCCAGCAATCGGGTAGGAGGGAGCAATCAGCCCCAGCATTTT
>TRBJ2-7|few|-|TRBV28
CASSLFGPTYEQYF
TGTGCCAGCAGTTTGTTCGGTCCAACCTACGAGCAGTACTTC
>TRBJ2-1|once|TRBD1|TRBV3-1/TRBV3-2
CASSLGGTGGSEQFF
TGTGCCAGCAGCCTAGGGGGGACAGGGGGCAGTGAGCAGTTCTTC
>TRBJ2-2|-|TRBD1|TRBV5-1
CASSPDRGANTGELFF
TGCGCCAGCAGCCCAGACAGGGGGGCGAACACCGGGGAGCTGTTTTTT
>TRBJ1-1|-|TRBD1|TRBV28
CASSLRDSTEAFF
TGTGCCAGCAGTTTAAGGGACAGCACTGAAGCTTTCTTT
>TRBJ2-7|-|TRBD1|TRBV10-3
CAISRDRGGHEQYF
TGTGCCATCAGTAGGGACAGGGGAGGCCACGAGCAGTACTTC
>TRBJ1-5|few|-|TRBV6-1
CASSETSYYSNQPQHF
TGTGCCAGCAGTGAAACCAGTTATTATAGCAATCAGCCCCAGCATTTT
>TRBJ2-1|-|TRBD2|TRBV5-8
CASSGGLAGYNEQFF
TGTGCCAGCAGCGGTGGGCTAGCGGGGTACAATGAGCAGTTCTTC
>TRBJ2-2|-|TRBD2|TRBV29-1
CSVTTSGRAVYTGELFF
TGCAGCGTCACGACTAGCGGGAGGGCCGTGTATACCGGGGAGCTGTTTTTT
>TRBJ2-1|-|-|TRBV18
CASSPQEGLSEQFF
TGTGCCAGCTCACCACAGGAGGGACTGAGTGAGCAGTTCTTC
>TRBJ2-3|-|-|TRBV6-5
CASRGLAESTDTQYF
TGTGCCAGCAGGGGCTTAGCGGAGAGCACAGATACGCAGTATTTT
>TRBJ1-2|-|-|TRBV7-8
CASSFNVVSPSVGYTF
TGTGCCAGCAGCTTTAACGTCGTGAGTCCGTCCGTCGGCTACACCTTC
>TRBJ2-5|-|-|TRBV10-3
CAISDPTVQGTQYF
TGTGCCATCAGTGACCCTACGGTCCAGGGGACCCAGTACTTC
>TRBJ2-5|-|TRBD2|TRBV7-2
CASSLIRTSGSLQETQYF
TGTGCCAGCAGCTTAATCCGGACTAGCGGGAGCCTCCAAGAGACCCAGTACTTC
>TRBJ2-7|-|TRBD1|TRBV19
CASSITGTGGFYEQYF
TGTGCCAGTAGTATAACCGGGACAGGGGGATTTTACGAGCAGTACTTC
>TRBJ2-3|few|TRBD2|TRBV30
CAWSRLAGPTDTQYF
TGTGCCTGGAGTCGGCTAGCGGGGCCTACAGATACGCAGTATTTT
>TRBJ1-1|-|-|TRBV3-1/TRBV3-2
CASSQMGSEAFF
TGTGCCAGCAGCCAGATGGGCAGTGAAGCTTTCTTT
>TRBJ2-7|-|TRBD2|TRBV6-5
CASSSIRGLAGEKYF
TGTGCCAGCAGTTCCATTAGGGGGCTAGCGGGAGAAAAGTACTTC
>TRBJ1-1|once|-|TRBV30
CAWTPSSVTEAFF
TGTGCCTGGACCCCTTCGAGCGTCACTGAAGCTTTCTTT
>TRBJ1-4|-|-|TRBV6-5
CASSYSYRINEKLFF
TGTGCCAGCAGTTACTCGTACAGGATTAATGAAAAACTGTTTTTT
>TRBJ1-1|-|-|TRBV27
CASSSMSIAGITFF
TGTGCCAGCAGTTCAATGTCGATCGCAGGGATTACTTTCTTT
>TRBJ2-1|few|TRBD2|TRBV27
CASRSRTSDYNEQFF
TGTGCCAGCAGGTCTCGGACTAGCGACTACAATGAGCAGTTCTTC
>TRBJ2-3|once|-|TRBV3-1/TRBV3-2
CASSRSGPDTQYF
TGTGCCAGCAGCCGTAGCGGTCCAGATACGCAGTATTTT